These 22 T cell receptor beta chains came from one sample sequenced in a study of a mutant IDH1 vaccine in newly diagnosed glioma (dated by TCRdb to the early 2020s). Library preparation employed the immunoSEQ multiplex PCR assay. TCRdb's version of the immuneACCESS table is confined to in-frame rearrangements and falls short of the full clone set. An unresolved V gene accounts for under half of the shortfall where checked; the remainder is of unknown origin. The sample table contains 20,000 to 25,000 clones; only one count was recorded for approximately 85% of them. The top ten hold approximately 5% of the sample. Read against the paper, the sample's time point label means: baseline, week 1 (first vaccination visit). The sample's treatment or condition label is to be understood as: pre-vaccination baseline after standard-of-care therapy. The specimen was PBMCs, collected from a glioma patient treated with radiotherapy, temozolomide or both. These receptors all come from a middle-aged man with glioma.

The rearrangement links TRBV6-6 to TRBJ2-1; D might be TRBD2 (6 bases). Trimming cost V 6 bases and J 0 bases, with 9 bases left between them. The CDR3 length is 14 residues. The germline V gene has CDR1 MNHNY and CDR2 SVGAGI (reference sequence). The CDR3 loop reads CASRLATSYNEQFF. The CDR3 bases are TGTGCCAGCAGGCTAGCGACCTCCTACAATGAGCAGTTCTTC.

The chain is built from TRBV5-6 and TRBJ1-2; TRBD1 matches at 7 bases. V shed 0 bases and J 8 bases; nucleotides not matched to a gene: 4. The CDR3 is 13 residues long. Looked up from germline, CDR1 is SGHDT and CDR2 is YYEEEE. CDR3 region: CASSLAGGYGYTF. CDR3 sequence (DNA): TGTGCCAGCAGCTTGGCAGGGGGGTACGGCTACACCTTC.

V and J are TRBV11-3 and TRBJ2-7; no reliable D call. This CDR3 comprises 13 residues. Germline loops: CDR1 SGHNT, CDR2 YENEEA. V lost 4 bases and J lost 10, with 17 bases in between. The CDR3 sequence is CASSSGSGLRQYF. The CDR3 DNA reads as TGTGCCAGCAGCTCTGGATCTGGCCTCCGTCAGTACTTC.

This chain's CDR3 is CATMDRGQTNTEAFF. The DNA of the CDR3 is TGTGCCACCATGGACAGGGGGCAAACGAACACTGAAGCTTTCTTT. The rearrangement uses TRBV10-3 and TRBJ1-1, with 11 positions matching TRBD1. V was clipped by 10 bases and J by 1 base; unmatched bases: 8. Germline CDR1 ENHRY, CDR2 SYGVKD. The CDR3 has 15 residues.

J is TRBJ1-1 and V is TRBV29-1; maybe TRBD1 (6 bases). CDR3 length: 14 amino acids. V gave up 4 bases and J gave up 1 base, with 13 bases separating them. Germline V CDR1 and CDR2: SQVTM, ANQGSEA. The CDR3 coding sequence is TGCAGCGTTGCATCAGGGGCCGCGAACACTGAAGCTTTCTTT. It translates to CSVASGAANTEAFF.

The chain links TRBV6-5 to TRBJ1-1; possibly TRBD1 for D (5 bases). The length of the CDR3 is 12 residues. CDR1 MNHEY and CDR2 SVGAGI come from the germline V gene. V lost 6 bases to trimming and J lost 4 bases, with 9 bases between them. CDR3 residues: CASSGGGTEAFF. The CDR3 nucleotides read TGTGCCAGCAGCGGGGGAGGCACTGAAGCTTTCTTT.

This clone is categorized as medium-sized. This sequence joins TRBV6-4 and TRBJ1-1; D is uncertain. The V gene lost 5 bases and the J gene lost 5 bases, with 3 bases spanning the gap. Germline V CDR1 and CDR2: MRHNA, SNTAGT. The CDR3 is 10 amino acids. As DNA, the CDR3 is TGTGCCAGCAGTCTAACTGAAGCTTTCTTT. This gives the protein CASSLTEAFF.

The CDR3, as DNA: TGTGCCAGCAGCTTGAGACGGAATGAAAAACTGTTTTTT. Protein product: CASSLRRNEKLFF. The chain employs TRBV5-6 and TRBJ1-4; D gene uncertain. Trimming left V 1 base short and J 5 bases short, with 6 bases between. CDR3 length: 13 residues. In germline, CDR1 is SGHDT, CDR2 YYEEEE.

The chain uses TRBV5-6 and TRBJ1-1; D is undetermined. The CDR3 runs 15 residues. Between the trimmed V and J ends, which lost 7 bases and 0 bases, there was a span of 16 bases. The V gene's germline CDR1 is SGHDT and CDR2 YYEEEE. CDR3 loop: CASESLGSMNTEAFF. The CDR3 DNA sequence: TGTGCCAGCGAGTCCTTGGGGAGCATGAACACTGAAGCTTTCTTT.

This clone occurred once. The DNA of the CDR3 is TGTGCCAGCAGCACAGGACAGGGTTCCTACGAGCAGTACTTC. Translation gives CASSTGQGSYEQYF. This chain links TRBV5-4 with TRBJ2-7, with 8 nucleotides matching TRBD1. CDR1 is SGHNT and CDR2 is YYREEE in the germline V gene (reference sequence). CDR3 length equals 14 residues. Trimming cost V 4 bases and J 1 base; bases outside gene matches: 4.

J is TRBJ2-1 and V is TRBV6-5; 15 positions match TRBD2. Germline V CDR1 and CDR2: MNHEY, SVGAGI. V shed 4 bases and J 9 bases; nucleotides not matched to a gene: 7. The CDR3 is 16 residues long. In DNA form, the CDR3 reads TGTGCCAGCAGTTCCTGGACTAGCGGGAGGGCCATTGAGCAGTTCTTC. Its protein is CASSSWTSGRAIEQFF.

This clone has a handful of counts. The chain has TRBV27 and TRBJ1-2, with D tentatively TRBD1 (5 bases). V shed 4 bases and J shed 4 bases, with 16 bases lying between them. CDR3 length equals 15 residues. CDR1 is MNHEY, CDR2 SMNVEV, per germline (reference sequence). CDR3 loop: CASSWGGGGAYGYTF. The CDR3 DNA reads as TGTGCCAGCAGTTGGGGCGGGGGTGGGGCCTATGGCTACACCTTC.

This chain joins TRBV15 and TRBJ2-3, with 9 bases identical to TRBD2. The CDR3 has 14 residues. Germline assignment: CDR1 LNHNV and CDR2 YYDKDF (reference sequence). Trimming took 3 bases from V and 4 from J; bases not matched to a gene: 2. The CDR3 loop reads CATSSKREADTQYF. CDR3 sequence (DNA): TGTGCCACCAGCAGTAAGCGGGAGGCAGATACGCAGTATTTT.

This chain uses TRBV7-2 with TRBJ1-1; possibly TRBD1 for D (6 bases). The ends were cut back, 2 bases at V and 1 base at J, with 14 bases in the middle. CDR3 length: 16 amino acids. Germline CDR1 reads SGHTA; CDR2 reads FQGNSA. The DNA of the CDR3 is TGTGCCAGCAGCTTAATGGGGGGACAACAGAACACTGAAGCTTTCTTT. Translating gives CASSLMGGQQNTEAFF.

J is TRBJ2-3 and V is TRBV7-2, with 12 positions matching TRBD2. Germline V gene sequence: CDR1 SGHTA, CDR2 FQGNSA. The CDR3 runs to 18 residues. V lost 6 bases to trimming and J lost 0 bases; unmatched junction nucleotides: 10. CDR3 region: CASSSTGTSGSSTDTQYF. The CDR3 nucleotides read TGTGCCAGCAGTTCAACCGGGACTAGCGGGTCTAGCACAGATACGCAGTATTTT.

J is TRBJ2-3 and V is TRBV7-2; TRBD2 is a possible D gene (6 bases). CDR1 is SGHTA, CDR2 FQGNSA, per germline. Trimming cost V 11 bases and J 10 bases, with 19 bases left between them. The CDR3 is made up of 12 amino acids. CDR3 residues: CASYHGASAQYF. Written as DNA, the CDR3 is TGTGCCTCATACCACGGGGCTAGCGCGCAGTATTTT.

The rearrangement links TRBV4-3 to TRBJ2-2; maybe TRBD2 (5 bases). CDR3 size: 15 residues. Germline V gene data show CDR1 as LGHNA and CDR2 as YSLEER. The V gene lost 0 bases and the J gene lost 6 bases, with 11 bases spanning the gap. The CDR3 protein is CASSQDSRGPGELFF. In DNA form, the CDR3 reads TGCGCCAGCAGCCAAGATAGTCGGGGTCCCGGGGAGCTGTTTTTT.

This clone was found once. This chain uses TRBV7-9 with TRBJ1-4, with 7 bases matching TRBD1. The germline CDR1 and CDR2 sequences are SEHNR and FQNEAQ (reference sequence). V was clipped by 5 bases and J by 5 bases; unmatched bases: 11. The CDR3 is made up of 16 amino acids. CDR3 amino acids: CASSRDSPSINEKLFF. DNA for the CDR3: TGTGCCAGCAGCCGGGACAGCCCTTCTATAAATGAAAAACTGTTTTTT.

The chain employs TRBV23-1 and TRBJ2-7; 7 bases line up with TRBD1. TRBV23-1 is annotated as an ORF whose role is uncertain. J was trimmed by 6 bases and V by 2 bases; bases with no gene match: 7. The CDR3 covers 14 residues. CDR3 sequence: CASSQTGVGAEQYV. The CDR3 region has the DNA TGCGCCAGCAGTCAAACAGGGGTGGGAGCCGAGCAGTACGTC.

The chain couples TRBV30 to TRBJ2-2; possible D gene TRBD1, 5 bases. The CDR3 consists of 15 residues. With 3 bases removed from V and 3 bases from J, the gap between germline ends came to 14 bases. The germline V gene encodes CDR1 GTSNPN and CDR2 SVGIG (reference sequence). The CDR3 sequence is CAWSQPREDTGELFF. Here the CDR3 DNA reads TGTGCCTGGAGCCAGCCCAGGGAAGACACCGGGGAGCTGTTTTTT.

The chain uses TRBV29-1 and TRBJ1-5, with 8 bases identical to TRBD1. V shed 6 bases, J shed 1 base, and the junction held 2 bases outside the gene matches. CDR1 and CDR2 from the germline V gene are SQVTM and ANQGSEA. This CDR3 is 13 amino acids long. CDR3 in amino acids: CSVRDRSNQPQHF. The CDR3 DNA follows: TGCAGCGTCCGGGACAGGAGCAATCAGCCCCAGCATTTT.

V and J are TRBV6-1 and TRBJ1-6; D is undetermined. CDR1 and CDR2 (germline): MNHNS, SASEGT. The CDR3 consists of 13 residues. V was shortened by 6 bases and J by 4 bases, with 7 bases between the two germline ends. The CDR3: CASRTNYNSPLHF. The CDR3 nucleotides read TGTGCCAGCAGGACGAATTATAATTCACCCCTCCACTTT.